This T cell receptor (beta chain) was recorded in a study of blood T cell repertoires in COVID-19. Overall study context: PBMCs, B-cell-depleted T cells, or T cells provided the cDNA or gDNA that made up the material.

The ends lost 4 bases at V and 3 bases at J; junction bases unmatched: 10. This CDR3 contains 17 residues. Germline-derived CDR1 and CDR2 are SGHDT and YYEEEE. Measured with immunoSEQ multiplex PCR; TCRdb has only the in-frame clones, and not every one. The sample comprises 80,000 to 95,000 clones, 60% to 85% of which are singletons, and about 10% rests with the top ten. The clonotype originates from a woman of 80 years or more with acute or convalescent COVID-19. The chain combines TRBV5-6 with TRBJ2-4; 10 positions match TRBD1. Sample: peripheral blood. This chain's CDR3 is CASSRQGALGIKNIQYF. In DNA, the CDR3 is TGTGCCAGCAGCCGACAGGGGGCACTGGGAATCAAAAACATTCAGTACTTC.